Listed below are T cell receptor beta chains from one sample, sequenced in a study of T-cell reconstitution after alpha-beta-depleted transplantation in children. One entry per CDR3 protein, called by TCRdb with MiXCR from the PCR reads. Among approximately 630,000 distinct CDR3 sequences, about 12% were seen once, and the ten largest hold around 0.76%. Sequencing was performed on PBMCs, taken before TCRalphabeta/CD19-depleted stem cell transplant. These receptors came from a girl aged 2-10 years with congenital amegakaryocytic thrombocytopenia, due to receive a stem cell transplant. CDR3s include the opening cysteine and the closing phenylalanine or tryptophan. Fields, in order: CDR3 protein, V gene, J gene.

CDR3: CASSLRRASFNEQFF
V: TRBV12-3/TRBV12-4
J: TRBJ2-1

CDR3: CAWRAVLGNYGYTF
V: TRBV30
J: TRBJ1-2

CDR3: CASFSGTGAYEQYF
V: TRBV28
J: TRBJ2-7

CDR3: CASSQGRTSAYYEQYF
V: TRBV3-1
J: TRBJ2-7

CDR3: CAISESGGSGDEQFF
V: TRBV10-3
J: TRBJ2-1

CDR3: CASSLMGLRDFTGELFF
V: TRBV7-2
J: TRBJ2-2

CDR3: CASSLVGTGTYEQYF
V: TRBV5-8
J: TRBJ2-7

CDR3: CSAVFISNEQYF
V: TRBV20-1
J: TRBJ2-7

CDR3: CAGRDREADTQYF
V: TRBV2
J: TRBJ2-3

CDR3: CSVEGGTSSTDTQYF
V: TRBV29-1
J: TRBJ2-3

CDR3: CSAHRSSNEQFF
V: TRBV20-1
J: TRBJ2-1

CDR3: CSVLKTGNGYTF
V: TRBV29-1
J: TRBJ1-2

CDR3: CSASRLTEAFF
V: TRBV20-1
J: TRBJ1-1

CDR3: CAIQPIQGRTEAFF
V: TRBV10-3
J: TRBJ1-1

CDR3: CAISESLVAGEGDEQFF
V: TRBV10-3
J: TRBJ2-1

CDR3: CSARARLAGVGIQYF
V: TRBV20-1
J: TRBJ2-4

CDR3: CAISENPGEADTQYF
V: TRBV10-3
J: TRBJ2-3

CDR3: CSSPHPRTETQYF
V: TRBV20-1
J: TRBJ2-5

CDR3: CASSQEVPPDSEQFF
V: TRBV3-1
J: TRBJ2-1

CDR3: CSVRQGANTGELFF
V: TRBV29-1
J: TRBJ2-2

CDR3: CSASGPVAGELWQYF
V: TRBV20-1
J: TRBJ2-7

CDR3: CASSQGADQPQHF
V: TRBV5-1
J: TRBJ1-5

CDR3: CSARVPSGPYNEQFF
V: TRBV20-1
J: TRBJ2-1

CDR3: CASCVSSYEQYF
V: TRBV12-3/TRBV12-4
J: TRBJ2-7

CDR3: CASSLVVVAGGNEQFF
V: TRBV7-8
J: TRBJ2-1

CDR3: CASSLPLASGRNYNEQFF
V: TRBV11-1
J: TRBJ2-1

CDR3: CASSLVGLAYEQYF
V: TRBV27
J: TRBJ2-7

CDR3: CSVRQVDYNEQFF
V: TRBV29-1
J: TRBJ2-1

CDR3: CASSGTGLAGAYNEQFF
V: TRBV7-2
J: TRBJ2-1

CDR3: CASSLETSNSPLHF
V: TRBV5-1
J: TRBJ1-6

CDR3: CASSLEWKSSYNEQFF
V: TRBV5-6
J: TRBJ2-1

CDR3: CASTASGRLYEQYF
V: TRBV28
J: TRBJ2-7

CDR3: CASSLVDSNSPLHF
V: TRBV5-8
J: TRBJ1-6

CDR3: CSVQFVREEQYF
V: TRBV20-1
J: TRBJ2-7

CDR3: CASSSEFLIHEQYF
V: TRBV6-2/TRBV6-3
J: TRBJ2-7

CDR3: CAITSQRDSQKEQYF
V: TRBV10-3
J: TRBJ2-7

CDR3: CASSSGTSGSGYEQYF
V: TRBV7-9
J: TRBJ2-7

CDR3: CASSLVSGNYNEQFF
V: TRBV7-2
J: TRBJ2-1

CDR3: CASSTTSASYEQYF
V: TRBV7-9
J: TRBJ2-7

CDR3: CASSLGGIYEQYF
V: TRBV7-9
J: TRBJ2-7

CDR3: CASRQIAGGPTDTQYF
V: TRBV5-1
J: TRBJ2-3

CDR3: CSARFGGYTF
V: TRBV20-1
J: TRBJ1-2

CDR3: CAISESIQSNQPQHF
V: TRBV10-3
J: TRBJ1-5

CDR3: CASSVEGQGGSPLHF
V: TRBV2
J: TRBJ1-6

CDR3: CASSLTKQEEKLFF
V: TRBV7-2
J: TRBJ1-4

CDR3: CSVVGAPVSYNEQFF
V: TRBV29-1
J: TRBJ2-1

CDR3: CATSDSHGGSSYEQYF
V: TRBV24-1
J: TRBJ2-7

CDR3: CSAREPNRDTSYGYTF
V: TRBV20-1
J: TRBJ1-2

CDR3: CASSQPRLALYNEQFF
V: TRBV7-8
J: TRBJ2-1

CDR3: CASSSGQAGNSPLHF
V: TRBV5-1
J: TRBJ1-6

CDR3: CASSIGGVVNTEAFF
V: TRBV19
J: TRBJ1-1

CDR3: CASRTLAGGSGELFF
V: TRBV9
J: TRBJ2-2

CDR3: CASSWISGSSYNEQFF
V: TRBV3-1
J: TRBJ2-1

CDR3: CASSFSQGPRDTQYF
V: TRBV12-3/TRBV12-4
J: TRBJ2-3